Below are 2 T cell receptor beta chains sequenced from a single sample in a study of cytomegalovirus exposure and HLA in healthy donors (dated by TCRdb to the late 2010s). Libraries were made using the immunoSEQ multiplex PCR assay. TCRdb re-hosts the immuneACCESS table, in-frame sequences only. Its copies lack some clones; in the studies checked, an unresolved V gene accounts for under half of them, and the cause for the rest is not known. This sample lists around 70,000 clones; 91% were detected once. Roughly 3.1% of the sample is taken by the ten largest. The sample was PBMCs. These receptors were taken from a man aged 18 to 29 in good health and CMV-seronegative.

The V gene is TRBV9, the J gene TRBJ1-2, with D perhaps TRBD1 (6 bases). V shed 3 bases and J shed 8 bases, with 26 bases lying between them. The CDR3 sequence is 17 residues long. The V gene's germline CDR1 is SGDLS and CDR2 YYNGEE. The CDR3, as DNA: TGTGCCAGCAGCGCTAGTGGTCGTGTGACAGGCCTCTTAGGCTACACCTTC. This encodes CASSASGRVTGLLGYTF.

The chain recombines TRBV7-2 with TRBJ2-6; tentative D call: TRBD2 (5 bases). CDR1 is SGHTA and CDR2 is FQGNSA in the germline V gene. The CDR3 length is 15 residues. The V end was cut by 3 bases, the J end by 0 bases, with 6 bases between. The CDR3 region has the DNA TGTGCCAGCAGCTTTAGCGTCTCTGGGGCCAACGTCCTGACTTTC. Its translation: CASSFSVSGANVLTF. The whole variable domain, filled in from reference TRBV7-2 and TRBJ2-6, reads GAGVSQSPSNKVTEKGKDVELRCDPISGHTALYWYRQSLGQGLEFLIYFQGNSAPDKSGLPSDRFSAERTGGSVSTLTIQRTQQEDSAVYLCASSFSVSGANVLTFGAGSRLTVL.